A selection of T cell receptor beta chains follows, all from one sample in a study of cytomegalovirus exposure and HLA in healthy donors. Sequenced by immunoSEQ multiplex PCR; TCRdb stores in-frame clones only, minus some. The sample contains approximately 88,000 clones, 80% to 85% of which appear only once. Source material: PBMCs. These receptors all come from a woman aged 18-29 years in good health and CMV-seropositive. CDR3s include the opening cysteine and the closing phenylalanine or tryptophan. A D gene is named only where the DNA matches it firmly. The listing skips clone size in some rows; elsewhere it reads once, few, many or a size class.

V: TRBV5-4
size: -
J: TRBJ1-1
D: TRBD1
DNA: TGTGCCAGCAGCCGGAGGACAGGGTGGACCACTGAAGCTTTCTTT
CDR3: CASSRRTGWTTEAFF

V: TRBV9
size: -
J: TRBJ2-1
D: -
DNA: TGTGCCAGCAGCGTAGCAGGGGCCTCCTACAATGAGCAGTTCTTC
CDR3: CASSVAGASYNEQFF

V: TRBV10-3
size: few
J: TRBJ2-1
D: TRBD2
DNA: TGTGCCATCAGTGAGTCTGGAAGCGGGGGGCAGTACAATGAGCAGTTCTTC
CDR3: CAISESGSGGQYNEQFF

V: TRBV5-6
size: -
J: TRBJ1-2
D: TRBD1
DNA: TGTGCCAGCAGCTATCAGACAGGGACAGCTGGCTACACCTTC
CDR3: CASSYQTGTAGYTF

V: TRBV6-6
size: -
J: TRBJ1-4
D: -
DNA: TGTGCCACAAAGATGACAGCAACTAATGAAAAACTGTTTTTT
CDR3: CATKMTATNEKLFF

V: TRBV11-2
size: -
J: TRBJ2-7
D: TRBD2
DNA: TGTGCCAGCAGCTTAGATCCCGCCCGGGGGGCCTACGAGCAGTACTTC
CDR3: CASSLDPARGAYEQYF

V: TRBV30
size: -
J: TRBJ1-2
D: -
DNA: TGTGCCTGGAGTGTACTCGGCCTAGGTGGCTACACCTTC
CDR3: CAWSVLGLGGYTF

V: TRBV7-9
size: -
J: TRBJ2-7
D: TRBD1
DNA: TGTGCCAGCAGCTTGTCAGGGGGCTACTACGAGCAGTACTTC
CDR3: CASSLSGGYYEQYF

V: TRBV2
size: once
J: TRBJ1-2
D: -
DNA: TGTGCCAGCAGCGTACAGGGCGAGAGTGGCTACACCTTC
CDR3: CASSVQGESGYTF

V: TRBV7-3
size: -
J: TRBJ2-1
D: TRBD2
DNA: TGTGCCAGCAGCTTAACGCTCAGCGGGGGCTACAATGAGCAGTTCTTC
CDR3: CASSLTLSGGYNEQFF

V: TRBV5-1
size: -
J: TRBJ2-7
D: TRBD2
DNA: TGCGCCAGCAGCTTAACTATAACTAGCGGGGAAACGTACGAGCAGTACTTC
CDR3: CASSLTITSGETYEQYF

V: TRBV28
size: -
J: TRBJ1-5
D: -
DNA: TGTGCCAGCAGTTTTAGCAGCAATCAGCCCCAGCATTTT
CDR3: CASSFSSNQPQHF

V: TRBV30
size: -
J: TRBJ1-3
D: TRBD1
DNA: TGTGCCGGAAACAGGGGAGGAAACACCATATATTTT
CDR3: CAGNRGGNTIYF

V: TRBV19
size: -
J: TRBJ1-1
D: -
DNA: TGTGCCAGTAGTTGGGCAGGGGATACTGAAGCTTTCTTT
CDR3: CASSWAGDTEAFF

V: TRBV10-2
size: few
J: TRBJ2-3
D: -
DNA: TGCGCCAGGGCCTATACGCAGTATTTT
CDR3: CARAYTQYF

V: TRBV5-4
size: -
J: TRBJ1-1
D: TRBD1
DNA: TGTGCCAGCAGCCCCGGGACAGGGGCCACTGAAGCTTTCTTT
CDR3: CASSPGTGATEAFF

V: TRBV6-1
size: -
J: TRBJ2-2
D: TRBD1
DNA: TGTGCCAGCAGTACAGGGGGCGATACCGGGGAGCTGTTTTTT
CDR3: CASSTGGDTGELFF

V: TRBV4-3
size: -
J: TRBJ2-7
D: -
DNA: TGCGCCAGCAGCCAAGATTTTGTGAGGAGGAGCTCCTACGAGCAGTACTTC
CDR3: CASSQDFVRRSSYEQYF

V: TRBV5-1
size: -
J: TRBJ1-1
D: -
DNA: TGCGCCAGCAGCTCACAGGGAAACACTGAAGCTTTCTTT
CDR3: CASSSQGNTEAFF

V: TRBV4-1
size: -
J: TRBJ2-7
D: -
DNA: TGCGCCAGCAGTGGACAGTTATTCTACGAGCAGTACTTC
CDR3: CASSGQLFYEQYF

V: TRBV27
size: -
J: TRBJ1-4
D: -
DNA: TGTGCCAGCAGTTTATGGAGGGGAAGTGGTGTGGAAAAACTGTTTTTT
CDR3: CASSLWRGSGVEKLFF

V: TRBV28
size: -
J: TRBJ1-2
D: -
DNA: TGTGCCAGCAGCAGGGTGGACTATGGCTACACCTTC
CDR3: CASSRVDYGYTF

V: TRBV2
size: few
J: TRBJ2-5
D: -
DNA: TGTGCCAGCAGTGAAGCGGTTGGCGGGGTAAAGGAGACCCAGTACTTC
CDR3: CASSEAVGGVKETQYF

V: TRBV6-5
size: -
J: TRBJ1-2
D: -
DNA: TGTGCCACCAGGCCGAGGGGGAGCAATTCCGGCTACACCTTC
CDR3: CATRPRGSNSGYTF

V: TRBV5-1
size: -
J: TRBJ2-3
D: -
DNA: TGCGCCAGCAGCGGAGGGGGGGGTGTCCTCGGCACAGATACGCAGTATTTT
CDR3: CASSGGGGVLGTDTQYF

V: TRBV6-5
size: -
J: TRBJ2-2
D: -
DNA: TGTGCCAGCAGTTCGAGGGCCTGGAGGGGCACCGGGGAGCTGTTTTTT
CDR3: CASSSRAWRGTGELFF

V: TRBV4-1
size: -
J: TRBJ1-6
D: -
DNA: TGCGCCAGCAGCCAAGAAGGAGGGCCGGGGAATTCACCCCTCCACTTT
CDR3: CASSQEGGPGNSPLHF

V: TRBV10-2
size: -
J: TRBJ2-7
D: TRBD2
DNA: TGCGCCAGCAGTGAGCGGGGGGGCCCGAGCTCCTACGAGCAGTACTTC
CDR3: CASSERGGPSSYEQYF

V: TRBV28
size: few
J: TRBJ2-2
D: TRBD2
DNA: TGTGCCAGCAGTCCAGCTAGCGGGGGTGTCACCGGGGAGCTGTTTTTT
CDR3: CASSPASGGVTGELFF

V: TRBV2
size: -
J: TRBJ2-3
D: TRBD2
DNA: TGTGCCAGCACCCGAGCGGGGGGGAGGACAGATACGCAGTATTTT
CDR3: CASTRAGGRTDTQYF

V: TRBV28
size: -
J: TRBJ2-7
D: -
DNA: TGTGCCAGCAGGCCGGCCACCTGGCCCCCGGGGCAGTACTTC
CDR3: CASRPATWPPGQYF

V: TRBV7-7
size: -
J: TRBJ2-1
D: -
DNA: TGTGCCAGCAGCTTATACAGATACAATGAGCAGTTCTTC
CDR3: CASSLYRYNEQFF